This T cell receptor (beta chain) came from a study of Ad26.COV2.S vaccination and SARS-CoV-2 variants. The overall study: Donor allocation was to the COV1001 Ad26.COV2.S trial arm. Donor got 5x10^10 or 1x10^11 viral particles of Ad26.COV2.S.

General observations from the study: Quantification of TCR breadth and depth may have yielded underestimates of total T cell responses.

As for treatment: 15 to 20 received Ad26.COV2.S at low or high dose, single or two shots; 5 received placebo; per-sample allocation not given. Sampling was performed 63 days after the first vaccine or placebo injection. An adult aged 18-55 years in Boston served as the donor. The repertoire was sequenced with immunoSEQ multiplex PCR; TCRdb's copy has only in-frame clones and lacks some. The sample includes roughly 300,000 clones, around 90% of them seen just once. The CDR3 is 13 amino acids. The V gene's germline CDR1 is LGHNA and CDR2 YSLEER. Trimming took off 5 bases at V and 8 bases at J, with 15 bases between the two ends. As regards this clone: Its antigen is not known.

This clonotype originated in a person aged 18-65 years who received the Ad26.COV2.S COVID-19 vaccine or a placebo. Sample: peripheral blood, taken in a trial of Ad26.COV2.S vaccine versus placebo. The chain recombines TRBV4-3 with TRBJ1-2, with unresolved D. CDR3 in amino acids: CASSASRAVGYTF. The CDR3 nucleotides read TGCGCCAGCAGCGCCAGTAGAGCAGTCGGCTACACCTTC.